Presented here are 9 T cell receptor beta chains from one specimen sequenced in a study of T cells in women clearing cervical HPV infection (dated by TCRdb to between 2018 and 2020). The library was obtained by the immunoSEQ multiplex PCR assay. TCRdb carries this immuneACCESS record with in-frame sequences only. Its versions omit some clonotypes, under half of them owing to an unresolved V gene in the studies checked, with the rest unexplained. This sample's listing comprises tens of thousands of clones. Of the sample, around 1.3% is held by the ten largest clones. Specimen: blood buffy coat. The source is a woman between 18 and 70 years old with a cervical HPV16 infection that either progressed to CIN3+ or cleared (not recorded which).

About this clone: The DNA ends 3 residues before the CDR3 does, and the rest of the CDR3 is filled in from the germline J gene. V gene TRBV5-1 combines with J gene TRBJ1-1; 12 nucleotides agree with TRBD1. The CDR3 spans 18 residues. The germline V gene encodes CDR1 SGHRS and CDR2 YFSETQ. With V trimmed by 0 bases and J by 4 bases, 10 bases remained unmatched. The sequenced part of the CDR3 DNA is TGCGCCAGCAGCTTGGAACCCGGGACAGGGGGCGAGGGCACTGAA. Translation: CASSLEPGTGGEGTE. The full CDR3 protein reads CASSLEPGTGGEGTEAFF.

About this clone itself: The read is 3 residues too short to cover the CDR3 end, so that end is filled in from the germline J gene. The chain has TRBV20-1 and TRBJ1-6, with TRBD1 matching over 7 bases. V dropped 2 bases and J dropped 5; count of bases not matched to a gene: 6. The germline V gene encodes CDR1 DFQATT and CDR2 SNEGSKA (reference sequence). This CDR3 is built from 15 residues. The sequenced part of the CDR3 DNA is TGCAGTGCTAGACCCGCAGGGGGGAATAATTCACCC. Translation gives CSARPAGGNNSP. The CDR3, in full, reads CSARPAGGNNSPLHF.

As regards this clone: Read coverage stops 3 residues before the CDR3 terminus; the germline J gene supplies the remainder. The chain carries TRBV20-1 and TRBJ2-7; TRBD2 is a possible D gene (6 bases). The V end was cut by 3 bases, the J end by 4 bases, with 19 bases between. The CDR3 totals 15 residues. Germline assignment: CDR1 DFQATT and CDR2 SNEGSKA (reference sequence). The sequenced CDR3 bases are TGCAGTGCTAGGAGAGGACTACCACCTTTATACGAG. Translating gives CSARRGLPPLYE. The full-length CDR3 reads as CSARRGLPPLYEQYF.

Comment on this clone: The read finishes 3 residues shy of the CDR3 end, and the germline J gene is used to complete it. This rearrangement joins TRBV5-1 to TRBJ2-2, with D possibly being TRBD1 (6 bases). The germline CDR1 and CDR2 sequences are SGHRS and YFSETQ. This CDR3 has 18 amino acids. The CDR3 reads CASSFYLQDSSYNSPLFF. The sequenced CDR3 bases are TGCGCCAGCAGCTTCTACTTACAGGACAGCTCCTATAATTCACCG.

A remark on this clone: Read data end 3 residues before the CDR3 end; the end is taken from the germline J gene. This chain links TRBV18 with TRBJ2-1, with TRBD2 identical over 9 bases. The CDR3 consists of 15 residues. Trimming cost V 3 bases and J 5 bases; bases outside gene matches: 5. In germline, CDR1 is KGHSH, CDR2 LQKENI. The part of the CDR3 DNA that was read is TGTGCCAGCTCACCTAGAGTAGCGGGGGACAATGAG. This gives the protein CASSPRVAGDNE. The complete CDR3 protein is CASSPRVAGDNEQFF.

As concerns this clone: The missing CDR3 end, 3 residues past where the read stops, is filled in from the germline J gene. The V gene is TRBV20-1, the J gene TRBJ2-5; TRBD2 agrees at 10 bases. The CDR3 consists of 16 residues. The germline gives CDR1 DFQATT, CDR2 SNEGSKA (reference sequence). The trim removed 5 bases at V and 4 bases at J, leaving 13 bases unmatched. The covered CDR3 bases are TGCAGTGCTCAAGGGCCCAGCGGGGGGGCCGTAGAGACC. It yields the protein CSAQGPSGGAVET. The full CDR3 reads CSAQGPSGGAVETQYF.

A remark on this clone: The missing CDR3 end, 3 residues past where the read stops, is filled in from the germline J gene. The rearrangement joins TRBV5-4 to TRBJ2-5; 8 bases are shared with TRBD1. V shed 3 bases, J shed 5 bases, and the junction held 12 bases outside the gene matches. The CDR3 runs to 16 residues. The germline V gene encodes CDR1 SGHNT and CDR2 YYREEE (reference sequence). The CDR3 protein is CASSSPGGLTRETQYF. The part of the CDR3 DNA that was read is TGTGCCAGCAGCTCTCCAGGGGGCCTAACTCGGGAGACC.

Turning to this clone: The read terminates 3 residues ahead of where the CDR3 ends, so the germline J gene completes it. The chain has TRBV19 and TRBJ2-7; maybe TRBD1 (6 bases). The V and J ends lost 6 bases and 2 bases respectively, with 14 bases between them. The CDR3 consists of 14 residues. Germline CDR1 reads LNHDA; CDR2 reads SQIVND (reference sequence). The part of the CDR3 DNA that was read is TGTGCCAGTAGACAGGGTGGGGTTCCCTACGAG. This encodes CASRQGGVPYE. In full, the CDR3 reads CASRQGGVPYEQYF.

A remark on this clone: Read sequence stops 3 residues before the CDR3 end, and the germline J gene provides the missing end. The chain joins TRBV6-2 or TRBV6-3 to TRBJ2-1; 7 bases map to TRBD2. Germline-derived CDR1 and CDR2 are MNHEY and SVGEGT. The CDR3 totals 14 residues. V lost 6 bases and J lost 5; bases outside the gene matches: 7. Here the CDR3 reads CASRDTSANNEQFF. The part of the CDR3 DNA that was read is TGTGCCAGCAGAGACACTAGCGCTAACAATGAG.